This is a list of T cell receptor beta chains from one sample in a study of T cell clones after liver transplantation. Method: immunoSEQ multiplex PCR; TCRdb's copy keeps in-frame clones and lacks some. Of tens of thousands of clones in the sample, about 92% were seen once. The source was CD4+ T cells from blood, collected about 25 months after liver transplant. Every receptor here comes from a human patient who received a liver transplant. Some of these T cells may belong to the graft donor. The CDR3 runs from the conserved cysteine through the conserved F or W. D genes are given only for firm matches. Expanded clones are given a class, and other clones once, few, many or no size at all.

>NA|TRBJ1-2|TRBV2|NA
TGTGCCAGCAGAAAGGCCCGTATGGGCTACACCTTC
CASRKARMGYTF
>NA|TRBJ1-2|TRBV2|TRBD1
TGTGCCAGCAGCAAAACCGGGACAGAAGGGGGCTACACCTTC
CASSKTGTEGGYTF
>NA|TRBJ2-2|TRBV9|NA
TGTGCCAGCAGTACAGCTCTCAGGGACACCGGGGAGCTGTTTTTT
CASSTALRDTGELFF
>NA|TRBJ2-7|TRBV11-2|NA
TGTGCCAGCAGCTTAGGGACGAAGTCCTACGAGCAGTACTTC
CASSLGTKSYEQYF
>few|TRBJ2-3|TRBV11-1|NA
TGTGCCAGCAGCTTAGTTCACGGGAGTGCGGGCACAGATACGCAGTATTTT
CASSLVHGSAGTDTQYF
>NA|TRBJ1-1|TRBV7-6|TRBD1
TGTGCCAGCAGCCCCCGGACAGGGGAGAGAACTGAAGCTTTCTTT
CASSPRTGERTEAFF
>few|TRBJ2-6|TRBV7-8|NA
TGTGCCAGCAGTTCCCCCAGGGGGGAAATAACCGGGGCCAACGTCCTGACTTTC
CASSSPRGEITGANVLTF
>NA|TRBJ1-5|TRBV6-4|NA
TGTGCCAGCAGTGAAGGGAATCAGCCCCAGCATTTT
CASSEGNQPQHF
>NA|TRBJ1-2|TRBV19|TRBD1
TGTGCCAGTAGTATAGGGCGACAGGGCCACTATGGCTACACCTTC
CASSIGRQGHYGYTF
>NA|TRBJ1-1|TRBV5-6|NA
TGTGCCAGCAGCTTGGGGGCGGGCTCGAACACTGAAGCTTTCTTT
CASSLGAGSNTEAFF
>NA|TRBJ2-2|TRBV5-1|NA
TGCGCCAGCAGCTCCTCACAGGGTTACACCGGGGAGCTGTTTTTT
CASSSSQGYTGELFF
>NA|TRBJ2-1|TRBV6-1|NA
TGTGCCAGCAGTGAATTTAGGCTAGCCCAGTTCTTC
CASSEFRLAQFF
>NA|TRBJ1-2|TRBV6-6|NA
TGTGCCAGCAGACCGGGCCCCAACTATGGCTACACCTTC
CASRPGPNYGYTF
>NA|TRBJ2-2|TRBV27|TRBD2
TGTGCCAGCAGTTTGAAGCCCCCAGCGGGAGGTAACACCGGGGAGCTGTTTTTT
CASSLKPPAGGNTGELFF
>NA|TRBJ2-7|TRBV11-3|NA
TGTGCCAGCAGCTCGGGACGGAGCTCCTACGAGCAGTACTTC
CASSSGRSSYEQYF
>NA|TRBJ1-1|TRBV29-1|TRBD1
TGCAGCGTGACCGGGACAGGGGGGTTGAACACTGAAGCTTTCTTT
CSVTGTGGLNTEAFF
>NA|TRBJ1-4|TRBV5-8|TRBD1
TGTGCCAGCAGCTTGGGGGAGACAGGGAATGAAAAACTGTTTTTT
CASSLGETGNEKLFF
>NA|TRBJ1-1|TRBV2|NA
TGTGCCAGCAGTCGACAGAGTCGCACTGAAGCTTTCTTT
CASSRQSRTEAFF
>NA|TRBJ1-2|TRBV7-2|NA
TGTGCCAGCAGCCCAAAATATGGAAGATTCTATGGCTACACCTTC
CASSPKYGRFYGYTF
>NA|TRBJ2-3|TRBV19|NA
TGTGCCAGTAGTATACAGGCTAGCACAGATACGCAGTATTTT
CASSIQASTDTQYF
>NA|TRBJ2-5|TRBV7-8|TRBD2
TGTGCCAGCAGCCCAGTAGCGGGAGCATGGGAGACCCAGTACTTC
CASSPVAGAWETQYF
>NA|TRBJ2-2|TRBV7-9|NA
TGTGCCAGCAGCTCAACTCAGGGTTGGGAGCTGTTTTTT
CASSSTQGWELFF
>NA|TRBJ2-1|TRBV7-6|TRBD2
TGTGCCAGCAGCTTAGTCGGGACTAGCGGGAGAGCCGCCAGTTTCAATGAGCAGTTCTTC
CASSLVGTSGRAASFNEQFF
>NA|TRBJ2-2|TRBV11-3|TRBD2
TGTGCCAGCAGCTTAGATCAAATTTTAGCGGGAGGGGACAACACCGGGGAGCTGTTTTTT
CASSLDQILAGGDNTGELFF
>few|TRBJ1-4|TRBV28|NA
TGTGCCAGCAGTTTATTTAGGCGAGGGAACGAAAAACTGTTTTTT
CASSLFRRGNEKLFF
>NA|TRBJ2-3|TRBV27|TRBD2
TGTGCCAGCAGTTTGACAGGAGGGGCGGGAGGCCCCCTGAATACGCAGTATTTT
CASSLTGGAGGPLNTQYF
>NA|TRBJ1-4|TRBV27|TRBD1
TGTGCCAGCAGATCCGGGACAGGGGTTGAAAAACTGTTTTTT
CASRSGTGVEKLFF
>NA|TRBJ2-7|TRBV7-8|NA
TGTGCCAGCAGCTTGGGGACAAACGAGCAGTACTTC
CASSLGTNEQYF
>NA|TRBJ1-1|TRBV7-2|NA
TGTGCCAGCAGCCCTGACCTAGACGGTTTTGAAGCTTTCTTT
CASSPDLDGFEAFF
>once|TRBJ1-5|TRBV28|TRBD1
TGTGCCAGCAGTTTATGGGCCAGGGGGCCCTATCAGCCCCAGCATTTT
CASSLWARGPYQPQHF
>NA|TRBJ1-3|TRBV5-1|NA
TGCGCCAGCAGCCCCGACCCCGCCTCTGGAAACACCATATATTTT
CASSPDPASGNTIYF
>NA|TRBJ2-5|TRBV2|TRBD1
TGTGCCAGCAGTGATTATGGGGACAGAGATCCTCCGAGGAACTTC
CASSDYGDRDPPRNF
>once|TRBJ1-6|TRBV5-6|NA
TGTGCCAGCAGCTCTGGGATTTTGGATTCACCCCTCCACTTT
CASSSGILDSPLHF
>NA|TRBJ2-4|TRBV21-1|NA
TGTAGTTTAGCCAAAAACATTCAGTACTTC
CSLAKNIQYF
>NA|TRBJ1-2|TRBV27|TRBD1
TGTGCCAGCAGTTTAACTGACAGGGGCGTCTATGGCTACACCTTC
CASSLTDRGVYGYTF
>NA|TRBJ2-3|TRBV7-9|NA
TGTGCCAGCAGCTTAAGGGCGACCTACACAGATACGCAGTATTTT
CASSLRATYTDTQYF
>once|TRBJ1-3|TRBV6-1|NA
TGTGCCAGCAGTAACAGGGTTGGCTCTGGAAACACCATATATTTT
CASSNRVGSGNTIYF